This entry features one T cell receptor beta chain sequence. The data derive from a study of blood T cell repertoires in COVID-19. Trimming stripped 5 bases from V and 1 base from J, with 8 bases between. The germline V gene encodes CDR1 SGHNT and CDR2 YENEEA. This CDR3 contains 13 residues. Seattle cases were enrolled at active infection and followed longitudinally. Study processing details: By means of reference gene primer amplification, nucleated cell counts were estimated. Clones were sequenced by immunoSEQ multiplex PCR, and TCRdb holds only the in-frame ones, with some missing. V, J and clone size derive from that table, while D and trimming were established from the DNA sequence. The repertoire holds some 130,000 clones, about 89% seen once, with roughly 3.9% in the top ten.

Sample: peripheral blood. This TCR derives from a man aged 55 to 70 with COVID-19, enrolled during active disease. J is TRBJ1-1 and V is TRBV11-3; the D is unclear. The CDR3 spells CASSEGANTEAFF. CDR3 nucleotide sequence: TGTGCCAGCAGCGAGGGAGCGAACACTGAAGCTTTCTTT.